This TCR beta chain appears in the sequencing data of a study of T-cell reconstitution after alpha-beta-depleted transplantation in children. The CDR3 extends over 14 amino acids. The V end was cut by 6 bases, the J end by 2 bases, with 12 bases between. In germline, CDR1 is MDHEN, CDR2 SYDVKM. A TCRbeta library incorporating unique molecular identifiers was prepared. Each CDR3 protein is one row after TCRdb ran MiXCR on the PCR reads. The sample lists over 70,000 distinct CDR3 sequences, 10% to 15% seen once, with over 11% in the top ten. The clonotype originates from a human donor who donated a stem cell graft to a child with inherited bone marrow failure. Here the sequenced sample was PBMCs from the stem cell graft donor, taken from the stem cell graft. The chain is built from TRBV28 and TRBJ2-3, with D possibly matching TRBD2 (5 bases). The CDR3 spells CASSKTRLTDTQYF. The CDR3 DNA reads TGTGCCAGCAGCAAAACTAGACTCACAGATACGCAGTATTTT.